The clone carrying this T cell receptor beta chain was counted a few times. Its antigen is not identified. V shed 2 bases and J shed 0 bases, with 17 bases lying between them. Germline V gives CDR1 SGHTA, CDR2 FQGNSA. The length of the CDR3 is 19 residues. Expressed TCRB transcripts got sequenced, as all isolated RNA was reverse transcribed. Some clones are missing from TCRdb's copy, which holds only in-frame ones; the method was immunoSEQ multiplex PCR. The sample contains hundreds of thousands of clones, 10% to 15% of which appear only once. The record originates from a study of beta chain features in type 1 diabetes. Findings and limits, study-wide: Shorter TCRB CDR3s, moderately but significantly so, were found in Type 1 diabetes patients in all four CD4+ subsets.

The chain employs TRBV7-2 and TRBJ2-6; either TRBD1 or TRBD2 may supply D (5 bases each). This sequence originates from a young man with type 1 diabetes. The specimen was naive CD4+ T cells from blood. Written as DNA, the CDR3 is TGTGCCAGCAGCTTATTAACGGGGCAGGTTGGCTCTGGGGCCAACGTCCTGACTTTC. It yields the protein CASSLLTGQVGSGANVLTF.